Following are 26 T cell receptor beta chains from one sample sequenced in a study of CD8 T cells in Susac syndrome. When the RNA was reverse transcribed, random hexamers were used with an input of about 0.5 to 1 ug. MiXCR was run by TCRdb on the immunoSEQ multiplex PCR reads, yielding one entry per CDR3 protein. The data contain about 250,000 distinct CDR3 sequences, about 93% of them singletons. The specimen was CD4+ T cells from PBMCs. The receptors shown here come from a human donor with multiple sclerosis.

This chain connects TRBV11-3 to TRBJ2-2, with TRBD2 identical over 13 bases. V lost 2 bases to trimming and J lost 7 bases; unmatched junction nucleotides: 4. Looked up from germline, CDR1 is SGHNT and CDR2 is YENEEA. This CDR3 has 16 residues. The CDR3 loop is CASSLWTSGSGGELFF. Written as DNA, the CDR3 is TGTGCCAGCAGCTTATGGACTAGCGGGAGCGGCGGGGAGCTGTTTTTT. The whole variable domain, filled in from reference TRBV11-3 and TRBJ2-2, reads EAGVVQSPRYKIIEKKQPVAFWCNPISGHNTLYWYLQNLGQGPELLIRYENEEAVDDSQLPKDRFSAERLKGVDSTLKIQPAELGDSAVYLCASSLWTSGSGGELFFGEGSRLTVL.

The CDR3 region is CSVVGVKEAFF. The CDR3 DNA reads TGCAGCGTTGTCGGGGTCAAAGAAGCTTTCTTT. The gene calls are TRBV29-1 and TRBJ1-1; no definite D call. The V gene lost 4 bases and the J gene lost 8 bases, with 11 bases spanning the gap. The germline V gene encodes CDR1 SQVTM and CDR2 ANQGSEA. The CDR3 has 11 residues.

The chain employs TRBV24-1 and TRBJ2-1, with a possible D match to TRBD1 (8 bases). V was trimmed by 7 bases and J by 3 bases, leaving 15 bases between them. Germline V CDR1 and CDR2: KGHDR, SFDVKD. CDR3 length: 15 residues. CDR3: CATRSDREGYNEQFF. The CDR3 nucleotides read TGTGCCACCAGATCGGACAGGGAGGGCTACAATGAGCAGTTCTTC.

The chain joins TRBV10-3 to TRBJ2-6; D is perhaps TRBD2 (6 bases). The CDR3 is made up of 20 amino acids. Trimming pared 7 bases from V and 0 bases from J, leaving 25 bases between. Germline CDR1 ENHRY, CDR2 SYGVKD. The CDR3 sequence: CAITPSVFREVPSGANVLTF. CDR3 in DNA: TGTGCCATCACCCCCTCGGTTTTCAGGGAGGTCCCCTCTGGGGCCAACGTCCTGACTTTC.

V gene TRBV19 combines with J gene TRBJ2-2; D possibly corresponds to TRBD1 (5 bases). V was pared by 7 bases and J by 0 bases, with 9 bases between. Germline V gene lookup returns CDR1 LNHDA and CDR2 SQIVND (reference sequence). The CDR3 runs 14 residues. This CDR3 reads CASIRGPNTGELFF. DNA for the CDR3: TGTGCCAGTATAAGGGGCCCGAACACCGGGGAGCTGTTTTTT.

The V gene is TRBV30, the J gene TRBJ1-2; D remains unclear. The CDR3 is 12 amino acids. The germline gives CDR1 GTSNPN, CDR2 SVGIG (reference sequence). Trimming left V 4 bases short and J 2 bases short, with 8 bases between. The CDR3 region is CAWTGENYGYTF. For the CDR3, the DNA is TGTGCCTGGACAGGAGAAAACTATGGCTACACCTTC.

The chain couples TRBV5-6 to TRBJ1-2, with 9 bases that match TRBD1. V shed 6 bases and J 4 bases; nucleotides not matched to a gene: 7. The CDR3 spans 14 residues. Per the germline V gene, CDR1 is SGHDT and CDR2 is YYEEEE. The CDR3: CASTTGGEPYGYTF. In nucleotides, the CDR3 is TGTGCCAGCACGACAGGGGGGGAACCCTATGGCTACACCTTC.

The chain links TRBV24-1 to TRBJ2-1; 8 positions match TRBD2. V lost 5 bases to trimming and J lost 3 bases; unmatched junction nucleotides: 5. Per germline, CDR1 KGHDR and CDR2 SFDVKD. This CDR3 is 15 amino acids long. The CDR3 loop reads CATSASGGGYNEQFF. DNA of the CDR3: TGTGCCACCAGTGCGTCCGGGGGGGGCTACAATGAGCAGTTCTTC.

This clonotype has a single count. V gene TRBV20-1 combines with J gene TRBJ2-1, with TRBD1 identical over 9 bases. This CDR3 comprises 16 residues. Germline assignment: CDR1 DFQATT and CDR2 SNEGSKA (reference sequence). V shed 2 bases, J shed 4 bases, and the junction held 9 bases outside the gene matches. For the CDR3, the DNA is TGCAGTGCTAGATTTTACGGACAGGGGAGATACAATGAGCAGTTCTTC. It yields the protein CSARFYGQGRYNEQFF.

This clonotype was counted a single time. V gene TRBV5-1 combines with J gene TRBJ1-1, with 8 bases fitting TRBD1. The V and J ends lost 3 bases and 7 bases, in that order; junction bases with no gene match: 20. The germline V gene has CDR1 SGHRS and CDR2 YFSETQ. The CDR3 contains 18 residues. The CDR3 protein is CASSSGQAVVGLSGEAFF. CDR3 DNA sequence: TGCGCCAGCAGCTCGGGACAGGCGGTCGTTGGCCTAAGCGGTGAAGCTTTCTTT.

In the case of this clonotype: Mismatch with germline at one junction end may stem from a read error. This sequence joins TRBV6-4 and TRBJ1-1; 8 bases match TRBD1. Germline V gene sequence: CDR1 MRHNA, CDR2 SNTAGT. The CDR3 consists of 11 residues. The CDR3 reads CANTLMDRATF. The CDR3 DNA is TGTGCCAACACACTTATGGACAGGGCCACCTTT.

The CDR3 loop reads CASSRVGGLNEKLFF. The CDR3 coding sequence is TGTGCCAGCAGCCGTGTCGGGGGCCTTAATGAAAAACTGTTTTTT. The rearrangement uses TRBV27 and TRBJ1-4, with D maybe TRBD1 (6 bases). The germline V gene has CDR1 MNHEY and CDR2 SMNVEV (reference sequence). This CDR3 region has 15 residues. V lost 6 bases and J 4 bases, leaving 15 bases between the germline ends.

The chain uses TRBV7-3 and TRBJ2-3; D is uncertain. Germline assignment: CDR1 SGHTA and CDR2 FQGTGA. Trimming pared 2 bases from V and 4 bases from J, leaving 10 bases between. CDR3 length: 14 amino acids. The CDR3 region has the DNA TGTGCCAGCAGCTTATCGAGAGGCGCAGATACGCAGTATTTT. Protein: CASSLSRGADTQYF.

As DNA, the CDR3 is TGTGCCAGCAGCTTTTCTAGCGGGGTGACCGGGGAGCTGTTTTTT. Residues: CASSFSSGVTGELFF. J is TRBJ2-2 and V is TRBV5-4; 9 nucleotides agree with TRBD2. Germline V lookup: CDR1 SGHNT, CDR2 YYREEE (reference sequence). With 2 bases clipped from V and 5 bases from J, the junction kept 4 bases outside the gene matches. This CDR3 is built from 15 residues.

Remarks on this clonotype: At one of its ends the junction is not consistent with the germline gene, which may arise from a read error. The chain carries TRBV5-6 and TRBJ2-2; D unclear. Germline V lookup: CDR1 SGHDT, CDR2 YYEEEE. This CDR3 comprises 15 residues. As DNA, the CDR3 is TGTGCCAGCAGTTTGGGTAACAGAAACACCGGGGAGCTGTTTTTT. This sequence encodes CASSLGNRNTGELFF.

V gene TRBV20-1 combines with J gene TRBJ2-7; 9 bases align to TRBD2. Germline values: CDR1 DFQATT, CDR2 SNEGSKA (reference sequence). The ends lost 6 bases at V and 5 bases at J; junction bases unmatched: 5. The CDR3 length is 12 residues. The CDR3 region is CSAAGTSNEQYV. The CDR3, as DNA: TGCAGTGCAGCCGGGACTAGCAACGAGCAGTACGTC.

CDR3: CASSKGRLSGANVLTF. CDR3 DNA sequence: TGTGCCAGTAGTAAGGGCAGGCTCTCTGGGGCCAACGTCCTGACTTTC. The V and J genes are TRBV19 and TRBJ2-6, with D unclear. This CDR3 is built from 16 residues. CDR1 is LNHDA, CDR2 SQIVND, per germline (reference sequence). V shed 4 bases and J shed 0 bases, with 10 bases lying between them.

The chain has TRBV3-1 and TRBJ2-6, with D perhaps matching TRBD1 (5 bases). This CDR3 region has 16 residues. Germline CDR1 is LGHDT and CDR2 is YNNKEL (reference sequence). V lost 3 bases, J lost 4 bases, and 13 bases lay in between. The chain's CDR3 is CASSQARVAGANVLTF. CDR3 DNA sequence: TGTGCCAGCAGCCAGGCCAGGGTGGCCGGGGCCAACGTCCTGACTTTC.

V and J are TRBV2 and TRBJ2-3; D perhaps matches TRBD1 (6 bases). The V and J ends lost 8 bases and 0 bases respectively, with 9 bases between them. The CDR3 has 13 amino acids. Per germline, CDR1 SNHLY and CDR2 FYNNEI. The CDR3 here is CASGQSSTDTQYF. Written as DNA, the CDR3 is TGTGCCAGCGGACAGTCTAGCACAGATACGCAGTATTTT.

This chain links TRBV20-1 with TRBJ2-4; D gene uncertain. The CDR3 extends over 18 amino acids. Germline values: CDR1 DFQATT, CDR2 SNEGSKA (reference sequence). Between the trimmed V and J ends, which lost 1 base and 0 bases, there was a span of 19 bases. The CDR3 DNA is TGCAGTGCTAGAGTGAACCGACCCCCGATGCTAGCCAAAAACATTCAGTACTTC. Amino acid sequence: CSARVNRPPMLAKNIQYF.

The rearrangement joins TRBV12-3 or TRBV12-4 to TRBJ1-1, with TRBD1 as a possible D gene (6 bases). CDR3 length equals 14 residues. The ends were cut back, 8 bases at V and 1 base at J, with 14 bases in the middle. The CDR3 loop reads CASLYGGANTEAFF. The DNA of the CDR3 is TGTGCCAGCCTATACGGGGGGGCGAACACTGAAGCTTTCTTT.

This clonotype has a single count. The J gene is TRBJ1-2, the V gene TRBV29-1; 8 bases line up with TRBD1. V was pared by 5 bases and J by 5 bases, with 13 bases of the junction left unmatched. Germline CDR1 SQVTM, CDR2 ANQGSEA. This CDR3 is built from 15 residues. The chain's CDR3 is CSVLQGQVVEYGYTF. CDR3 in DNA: TGCAGCGTTCTACAGGGACAGGTCGTGGAATATGGCTACACCTTC.

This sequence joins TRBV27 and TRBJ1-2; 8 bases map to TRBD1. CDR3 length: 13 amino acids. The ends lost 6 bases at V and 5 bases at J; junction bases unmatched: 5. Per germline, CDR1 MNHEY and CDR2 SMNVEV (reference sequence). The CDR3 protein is CASRETGEYGYTF. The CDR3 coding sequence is TGTGCCAGCAGGGAGACAGGGGAATATGGCTACACCTTC.

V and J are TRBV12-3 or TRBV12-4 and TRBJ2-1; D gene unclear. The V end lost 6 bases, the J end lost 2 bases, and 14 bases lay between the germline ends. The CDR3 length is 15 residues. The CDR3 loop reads CASRGRASAYNEQFF. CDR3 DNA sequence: TGTGCCAGCAGAGGCCGGGCCTCGGCCTACAATGAGCAGTTCTTC.

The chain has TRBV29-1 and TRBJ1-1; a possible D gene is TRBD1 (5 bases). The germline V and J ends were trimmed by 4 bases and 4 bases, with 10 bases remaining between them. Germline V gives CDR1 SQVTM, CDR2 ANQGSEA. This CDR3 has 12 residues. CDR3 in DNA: TGCAGCGTTGGGAGGGGCGTCACTGAAGCTTTCTTT. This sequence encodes CSVGRGVTEAFF.

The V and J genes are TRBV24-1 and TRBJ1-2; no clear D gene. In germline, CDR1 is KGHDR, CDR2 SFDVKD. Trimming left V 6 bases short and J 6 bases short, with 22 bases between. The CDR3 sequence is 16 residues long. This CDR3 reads CATSPLLGGPVDGYTF. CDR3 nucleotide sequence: TGTGCCACCAGTCCCCTGCTGGGAGGGCCGGTAGATGGCTACACCTTC.